The clone carrying this T cell receptor (beta chain) has just a few counts. Its antigen is undetermined. V was cut by 6 bases and J by 6 bases, with 12 bases left in between. The CDR3 has 13 residues. Germline CDR1 reads SGHAT; CDR2 reads FQNNGV. One entry per CDR3 protein results from TCRdb running MiXCR on the reads. The data show roughly 500,000 distinct CDR3 sequences, 42% seen once. The data originate from a study of T cell repertoires in cytomegalovirus infection. Whole-study context: Public signatures in TCR beta pointed to CMV infection and matching HLA type.

The TCR was taken from a human donor in good health (CMV status not recorded). Some clones in this sample may be carry-over from other donors' samples. The chain has TRBV11-2 and TRBJ2-4; the D gene is possibly TRBD2 (6 bases). This material consisted of cultured PBMCs, taken from culture after CMV antigen stimulation. CDR3 bases: TGTGCCAGCAGGGCGGCAGCGGGAAACATTCAGTACTTC. Amino acid sequence: CASRAAAGNIQYF.